The clone carrying this T cell receptor (beta chain) was counted only a few times. Antigen: not known. The CDR3 sequence is 14 residues long. In germline, CDR1 is ENHRY, CDR2 SYGVKD. The trim removed 7 bases at V and 2 bases at J, leaving 6 bases unmatched. These data belong to a study of T cells in Graves' hyperthyroidism and ophthalmopathy. Overall study: Before any treatment, at initial diagnosis, peripheral blood was collected.

In the ophthalmopathy cohort, Clinical Activity Score was at least 3, NOSPECS grade at least 4, and duration under 3 months. Clinicians diagnosed patients from clinical symptoms, serum thyroxine and TRAb, thyroid ultrasound and orbital computed tomography. Notes on the study in general: From stable hyperthyroidism, ophthalmopathy was separated by a 13 V-J model.

TCR beta CDR3 regions were amplified from RNA transcripts. The HTBI primer set served for first-round RT-PCR of the TCR CDR3. MiXCR, applied by TCRdb to the multiplex PCR reads, yields one record per CDR3 protein. The data show 500,000 to 650,000 distinct CDR3 sequences, roughly 21% seen once. The TCR originated in a man aged 35 to 55 with Graves' ophthalmopathy. Sample: blood. This sequence joins TRBV10-3 and TRBJ2-7; TRBD1 agrees at 9 bases. As DNA, the CDR3 is TGTGCCATCACCAGACAGGGGGGTCCCTACGAGCAGTACTTC. Its translation is CAITRQGGPYEQYF.